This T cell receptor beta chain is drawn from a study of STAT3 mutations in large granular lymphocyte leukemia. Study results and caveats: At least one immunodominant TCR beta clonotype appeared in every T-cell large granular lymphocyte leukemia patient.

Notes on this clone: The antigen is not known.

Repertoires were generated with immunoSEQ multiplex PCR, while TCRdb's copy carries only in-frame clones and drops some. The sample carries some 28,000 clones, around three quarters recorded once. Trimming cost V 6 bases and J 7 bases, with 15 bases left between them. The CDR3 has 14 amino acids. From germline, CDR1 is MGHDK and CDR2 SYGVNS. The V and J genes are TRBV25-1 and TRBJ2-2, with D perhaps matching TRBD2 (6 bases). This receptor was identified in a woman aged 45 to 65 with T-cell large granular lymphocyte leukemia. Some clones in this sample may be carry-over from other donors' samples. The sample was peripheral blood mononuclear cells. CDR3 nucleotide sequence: TGTGCCAGCAGCGACACACTAGCTGTCGGGGAGCTGTTTTTT. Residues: CASSDTLAVGELFF.